This entry concerns a single T cell receptor (beta chain). Its antigen is not identified. The sample is drawn from a study of beta chain features in type 1 diabetes. Sequencing targeted expressed TCRB transcripts, as all isolated RNA had been reverse transcribed. TCRdb's table, derived via immunoSEQ multiplex PCR, lists solely in-frame clones and lacks some. The profile shows fewer than 350,000 clones, about 15% of them singletons. General study points: Shortening that was moderate but significant affected the TCRB CDR3s of Type 1 diabetes patients in all four CD4+ subsets.

The sample consisted of naive CD4+ T cells from blood. This clonotype originated in a man in his late teens or twenties with type 1 diabetes.

The CDR3 DNA sequence: TGCGCCAGCAGCCAAGATAGTGCAACAGGGGGCTCCTACAATGAGCAGTTCTTC. Protein sequence: CASSQDSATGGSYNEQFF. This chain connects TRBV4-3 to TRBJ2-1, with 8 bases matching TRBD1. CDR3 size: 18 residues. The V gene's germline CDR1 is LGHNA and CDR2 YSLEER. The junction had 7 bases not matched to a gene; V was cut back by 0 bases and J by 0 bases.